This T cell receptor (beta chain) was identified in a study of T cells in tuberculosis. Study results and limitations: T cells binding CD1B-GMM tetramer weakly possibly escaped the sort.

This clone was counted once. The V gene's germline CDR1 is SGHNT and CDR2 YENEEA. The CDR3 is 15 amino acids. The V and J ends lost 1 base and 3 bases respectively, with 9 bases between them. Sequenced by immunoSEQ multiplex PCR; TCRdb stores in-frame clones only, minus some. The sample yields roughly 92,000 clones, around 90% seen once. Sorting used thawed, overnight-rested PBMC stained with anti-CD3, a viability dye and GMM-loaded CD1B tetramer. The CD1B tetramers carried C32 glucose monomycolate purified from Rhodococcus equi. Each donor contributed roughly 96,000 sorted tetramer-negative cells. Specimen: CD1b-GMM tetramer-negative cells sorted from PBMCs. V and J are TRBV11-3 and TRBJ2-2; tentatively, D is TRBD1 (6 bases). The clonotype was recovered from an adult woman with latent tuberculosis. The CDR3: CASSLVGGDTGELFF. The CDR3 coding sequence is TGTGCCAGCAGCTTAGTAGGGGGTGACACCGGGGAGCTGTTTTTT.